The following is a TCR beta chain sequence with its context. Produced via immunoSEQ multiplex PCR; TCRdb's table is partial and in-frame only. The sample has 140,000 to 150,000 clones, roughly three quarters seen once; the top ten hold about 1.8%. V shed 5 bases and J 10 bases; nucleotides not matched to a gene: 4. The CDR3 spans 14 residues. CDR1 and CDR2 from the germline V gene are SGHNT and YENEEA. These data originate in a study of blood T cell repertoires in COVID-19. About the study: Researchers got acute and convalescent COVID-19 samples from the United States, Italy and Spain.

The source is a woman aged 55 to 70 with acute or convalescent COVID-19. This chain links TRBV11-3 with TRBJ2-1; the match to TRBD2 covers 14 bases. Sequenced material: peripheral blood. The CDR3 loop reads CASSPGLAGDEQFF. The CDR3 DNA sequence: TGTGCCAGCAGCCCGGGACTAGCGGGAGACGAGCAGTTCTTC. Full variable domain (outside the CDR3, taken from reference TRBV11-3 and TRBJ2-1): EAGVVQSPRYKIIEKKQPVAFWCNPISGHNTLYWYLQNLGQGPELLIRYENEEAVDDSQLPKDRFSAERLKGVDSTLKIQPAELGDSAVYLCASSPGLAGDEQFFGPGTRLTVL.